This passage covers 8 T cell receptor beta chains from one sample sequenced in a study of technical replicates of blood from a handful of donors. Clones were sequenced by immunoSEQ multiplex PCR, and TCRdb holds only the in-frame ones, with some missing. The sample includes 50,000 to 70,000 clones, approximately 94% of them seen just once. The sample taken for sequencing was PBMCs. The source of these receptors is a human donor in good health. Some clones in this sample may be carry-over from other donors' samples.

CDR3 sequence reads: CATSRATGTGFNEQYF. The CDR3 nucleotides are TGTGCCACCAGCAGAGCAACCGGGACAGGGTTCAACGAGCAGTACTTC. V gene TRBV15 combines with J gene TRBJ2-7, with 9 bases lining up with TRBD1. Germline assignment: CDR1 LNHNV and CDR2 YYDKDF (reference sequence). V trimming: 1 base; J trimming: 5 bases; junction bases outside the gene matches: 9. The CDR3 is 16 amino acids.

The V and J genes are TRBV5-1 and TRBJ2-3, with 7 bases lining up with TRBD1. The germline V gene encodes CDR1 SGHRS and CDR2 YFSETQ. Trimming removed 7 bases from V and 0 bases from J; junction bases left unmatched: 5. The CDR3 is 14 amino acids. CDR3 DNA sequence: TGCGCCAGCGCGACAGGGAGTAGCACAGATACGCAGTATTTT. Protein product: CASATGSSTDTQYF.

The CDR3 nucleotides are TGTGCCAGTAGTCAGCGGGTCACTGAAGCTTTCTTT. It yields the protein CASSQRVTEAFF. This chain uses TRBV19 with TRBJ1-1; D unresolved. V was clipped by 5 bases and J by 4 bases, with 8 bases between them. Germline CDR1 is LNHDA and CDR2 is SQIVND (reference sequence). There are 12 residues in the CDR3.

The rearrangement joins TRBV2 to TRBJ1-5; 9 nucleotides match TRBD1. Germline CDR1 and CDR2: SNHLY and FYNNEI. The CDR3 consists of 14 residues. J gave up 4 bases and V 4 bases, and 2 bases lay outside the gene matches. Here the CDR3 DNA reads TGTGCCAGCAGTGGACAGGGGGGTAATCAGCCCCAGCATTTT. Amino acid sequence: CASSGQGGNQPQHF.

This sequence joins TRBV7-2 and TRBJ2-5; D possibly corresponds to TRBD2 (7 bases). CDR1 SGHTA and CDR2 FQGNSA come from the germline V gene. V was shortened by 6 bases and J by 5 bases, with 16 bases between the two germline ends. The CDR3 covers 14 residues. The CDR3 region is CASRLGGAMETQYF. The CDR3 coding sequence is TGTGCCAGCAGGTTGGGGGGGGCCATGGAGACCCAGTACTTC.

The V call is TRBV7-6, the J call TRBJ1-3; possibly TRBD1 for D (6 bases). This CDR3 spans 16 amino acids. Trimming pared 5 bases from V and 0 bases from J, leaving 14 bases between. The germline CDR1 and CDR2 sequences are SGHVS and FNYEAQ. DNA of the CDR3: TGTGCCAGCAGCCCCTCGGGACAAATCTCTGGAAACACCATATATTTT. Protein: CASSPSGQISGNTIYF.

The chain couples TRBV5-1 to TRBJ2-2; weak D call: TRBD2 (6 bases). The CDR3 has 15 amino acids. Germline V gene sequence: CDR1 SGHRS, CDR2 YFSETQ. V dropped 4 bases and J dropped 6 bases, with 16 bases sitting between them. DNA for the CDR3: TGCGCCAGCAGCGCGGGCGAGGGAGGCGCCGGGGAGCTGTTTTTT. It codes for CASSAGEGGAGELFF. The full variable domain, in which reference TRBV5-1 and TRBJ2-2 provide the parts outside the CDR3, is KAGVTQTPRYLIKTRGQQVTLSCSPISGHRSVSWYQQTPGQGLQFLFEYFSETQRNKGNFPGRFSGRQFSNSRSEMNVSTLELGDSALYLCASSAGEGGAGELFFGEGSRLTVL.

This clone was seen only once. The gene calls are TRBV13 and TRBJ2-5; 10 bases match TRBD2. Unmatched junction bases numbered 14, after V lost 5 bases and J lost 2 bases. The length of the CDR3 is 18 residues. The germline V gene has CDR1 PRHDT and CDR2 FYEKMQ (reference sequence). In DNA, the CDR3 is TGTGCCAGCAGCCGCGCCGAATGGACTAGCGGTGTTCAAGAGACCCAGTACTTC. Amino acids: CASSRAEWTSGVQETQYF.